The T cell receptor beta chain under discussion was sequenced for a study of blood T cell repertoires in COVID-19. Study as a whole: Sources were T cells, B-cell-depleted T cells, or PBMCs; the material itself was cDNA or gDNA.

Original handling: It was from reference gene primer amplification that nucleated cell counts were estimated. Produced via immunoSEQ multiplex PCR; TCRdb's table is partial and in-frame only. V and J calls and clone size follow that table, whereas D and trimming were derived from the DNA. Of about 70,000 clones listed, 77% are singletons. The CDR3 runs to 19 residues. Germline V CDR1 and CDR2: SGHRS, YFSETQ. V shed 4 bases, J shed 0 bases, and the junction held 15 bases outside the gene matches. Sequenced material: peripheral blood. The clonotype comes from a human donor in a cohort sampled during active COVID-19. The rearrangement uses TRBV5-1 and TRBJ2-7; TRBD2 agrees at 11 bases. This CDR3 is CASSASTPGLAVISYEQYF. The CDR3 bases are TGCGCCAGCAGCGCTAGCACCCCGGGACTAGCGGTAATCTCCTACGAGCAGTACTTC.